This TCR beta chain was sequenced in a study of cytomegalovirus exposure and HLA in healthy donors. Study at large: From roughly 180 million T cells, an earlier analysis saw 117 million unique TCR beta sequences.

PCR employed 60 Vbeta and 13 Jbeta primers. Only in-frame clones appear in the TCRdb table, and some are missing; sequencing was by immunoSEQ multiplex PCR. Here the sample spans a few hundred thousand clones, about 80% being singletons. Broader study findings: In a later analysis, TCR beta V- and J-gene trimming showed a link to a missense DCLRE1C variant.

The germline V gene has CDR1 SGHTA and CDR2 FQGNSA. The V gene lost 4 bases and the J gene lost 10 bases, with 14 bases spanning the gap. The CDR3 has 13 amino acids. A note on this clone: Its antigen is unknown.

The sequenced material came from PBMCs. The chain uses TRBV7-2 and TRBJ2-1; perhaps TRBD1 as D (5 bases). This receptor was taken from a man between 18 and 29 years old in good health and CMV-seronegative. The CDR3 loop is CASSSNPGAEQFF. The CDR3 bases are TGTGCCAGCAGCTCCAACCCTGGGGCGGAGCAGTTCTTC.